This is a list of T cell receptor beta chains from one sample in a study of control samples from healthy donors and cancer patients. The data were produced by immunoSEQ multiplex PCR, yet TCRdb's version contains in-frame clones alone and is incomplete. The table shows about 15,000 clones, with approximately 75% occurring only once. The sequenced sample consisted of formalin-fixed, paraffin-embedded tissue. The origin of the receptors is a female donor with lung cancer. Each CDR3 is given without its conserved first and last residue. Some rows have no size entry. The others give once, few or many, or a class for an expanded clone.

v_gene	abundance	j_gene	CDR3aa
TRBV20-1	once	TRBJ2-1	SASKGLAVYNEQF
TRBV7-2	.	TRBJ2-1	ASSLRNANEQF
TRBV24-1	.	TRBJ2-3	ATSTQGQGTDTQY
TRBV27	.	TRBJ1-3	ASSLRGGENTIY
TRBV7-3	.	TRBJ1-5	ASSLGRYQPQH
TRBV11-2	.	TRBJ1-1	ASSLGGATEAF
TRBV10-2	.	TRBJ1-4	ASGNRGGEKLF
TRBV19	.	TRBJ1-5	ASSIQPGAAYSNQPQH
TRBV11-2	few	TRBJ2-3	ASSPYTDTQY
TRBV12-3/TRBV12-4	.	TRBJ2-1	ASSSSGREQF
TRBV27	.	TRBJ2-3	VSSQPDLGADTQY
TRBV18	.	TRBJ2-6	ASSPVAGGAGANVLT
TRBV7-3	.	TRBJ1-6	ASSLVGPIHSPLH
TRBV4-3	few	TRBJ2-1	ASSLQLGWNENEQF
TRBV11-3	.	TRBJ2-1	ASSSPPGSNEQF
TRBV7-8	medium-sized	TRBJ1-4	ASSLGWGELGEKLF
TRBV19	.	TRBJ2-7	ASGPRGGEQY
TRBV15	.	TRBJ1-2	ATSRDGFYGYT
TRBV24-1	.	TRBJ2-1	ATSLGGRSF
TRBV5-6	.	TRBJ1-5	ASSPAGTDQPQH
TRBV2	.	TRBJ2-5	ATSRQLETQY
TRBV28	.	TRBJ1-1	ASSLNGNTEAF
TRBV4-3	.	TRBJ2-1	ASSQDRTSYNEQF
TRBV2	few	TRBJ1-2	ASGPEDYGYT
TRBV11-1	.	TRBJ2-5	ASSRTGRETQY
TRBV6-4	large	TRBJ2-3	ASSERSTDTQY
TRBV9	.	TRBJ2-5	ASSVSPGETQY
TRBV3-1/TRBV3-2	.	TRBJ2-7	ASSRASPTGFSEQY
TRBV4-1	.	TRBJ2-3	ASSQSGQGTDTQY
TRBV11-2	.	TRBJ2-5	ASSTSGTNVAETQY
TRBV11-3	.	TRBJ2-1	ASSFQRGNEQF
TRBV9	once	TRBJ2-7	ASNEGGTSGDVYEQY
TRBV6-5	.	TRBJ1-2	ASRRAMDGYT
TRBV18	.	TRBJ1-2	ASSPPGFYGYT
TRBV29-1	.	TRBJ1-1	SVLTGAHTEAF